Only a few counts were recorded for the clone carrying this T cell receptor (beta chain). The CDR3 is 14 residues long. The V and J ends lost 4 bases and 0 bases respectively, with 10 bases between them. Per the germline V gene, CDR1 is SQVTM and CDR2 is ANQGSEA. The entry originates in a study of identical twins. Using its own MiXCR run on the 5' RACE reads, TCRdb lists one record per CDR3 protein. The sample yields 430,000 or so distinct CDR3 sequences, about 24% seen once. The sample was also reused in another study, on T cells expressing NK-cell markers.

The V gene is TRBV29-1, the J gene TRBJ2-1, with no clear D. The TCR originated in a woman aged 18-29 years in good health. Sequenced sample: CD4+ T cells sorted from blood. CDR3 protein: CSVGRSSSYNEQFF. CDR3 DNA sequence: TGCAGCGTTGGCCGGTCGAGCTCCTACAATGAGCAGTTCTTC.